This entry features one T cell receptor (beta chain) sequence. The junction differs from germline at one of its ends, possibly a read error. The source of the sample is a study of tumor-infiltrating lymphocytes in primary liver carcinoma. The CDR3 covers 14 residues. CDR1 is SGHAT, CDR2 FQNNGV, per germline. Unsorted bulk tissue, roughly 20-32 mg of it, served as the source for co-extraction of RNA and DNA. Viable tumor cells exceeded 75% in all tumor samples. Synthesis of TCR beta cDNA was carried out from approximately 470 ng total RNA with a constant-region primer. It was through three nested multiplex PCR rounds of slightly modified ARM-PCR that TCR beta libraries arose. Investigators reported that the first two PCR rounds, at roughly 11 cycles each, used TRBV1-TRBV30 forward primers with a C-beta reverse primer. TCRdb re-called the multiplex PCR reads with MiXCR, one entry per CDR3 protein. The sample includes roughly 25,000 distinct CDR3 sequences, nearly 80% of them seen just once.

This chain links TRBV11-2 with TRBJ2-2; D is possibly TRBD1 (7 bases). Sequenced sample: liver tumor tissue from sampling region 3. The subset was: tumor region T3, left-lateral pole. The TCR comes from a man between 40 and 49 years old with primary liver carcinoma and hepatitis B virus infection. The CDR3 sequence is CASSLQGGAGELLF. The CDR3 coding sequence is TGTGCCAGCAGCTTACAGGGGGGAGCCGGTGAGCTGCTTTTT.